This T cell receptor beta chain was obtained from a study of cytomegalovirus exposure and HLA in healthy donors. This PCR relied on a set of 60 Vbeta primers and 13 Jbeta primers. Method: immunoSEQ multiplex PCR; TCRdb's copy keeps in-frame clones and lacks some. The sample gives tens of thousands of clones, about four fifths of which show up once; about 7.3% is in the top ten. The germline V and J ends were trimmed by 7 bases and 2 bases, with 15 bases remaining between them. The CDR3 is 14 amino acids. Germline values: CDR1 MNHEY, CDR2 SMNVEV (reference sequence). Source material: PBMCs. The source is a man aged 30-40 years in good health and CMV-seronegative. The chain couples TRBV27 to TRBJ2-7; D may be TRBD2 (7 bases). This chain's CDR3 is CASTRGRGAYEQYF. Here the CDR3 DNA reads TGTGCCAGCACCCGGGGGAGGGGGGCCTACGAGCAGTACTTC.